The sample holds one count of the clone carrying this TCR beta chain. This record belongs to a study of blood T cell repertoires in COVID-19. Turning to the study itself: Sources were T cells, B-cell-depleted T cells, or PBMCs; the material itself was cDNA or gDNA.

This CDR3 spans 14 amino acids. After removal of 6 bases from V and 1 base from J, the junction contained 2 bases not matched to a gene. Germline V gene sequence: CDR1 MDHEN, CDR2 SYDVKM. As originally analysed: Cell counts per sample came from amplifying reference gene primers. Only in-frame clones appear in the TCRdb table, and some are missing; sequencing was by immunoSEQ multiplex PCR. V and J calls and clone size are copied from that table; D and trimming were computed from the DNA. The repertoire holds about 74,000 clones, with about nine tenths as singletons. J is TRBJ1-1 and V is TRBV28; 10 nucleotides match TRBD1. The TCR sequence derives from a woman between 45 and 60 years old in a cohort sampled during active COVID-19. The sample consisted of peripheral blood. In DNA, the CDR3 is TGTGCCAGCAGGGGACAGGGGTGGAACACTGAAGCTTTCTTT. Protein product: CASRGQGWNTEAFF.